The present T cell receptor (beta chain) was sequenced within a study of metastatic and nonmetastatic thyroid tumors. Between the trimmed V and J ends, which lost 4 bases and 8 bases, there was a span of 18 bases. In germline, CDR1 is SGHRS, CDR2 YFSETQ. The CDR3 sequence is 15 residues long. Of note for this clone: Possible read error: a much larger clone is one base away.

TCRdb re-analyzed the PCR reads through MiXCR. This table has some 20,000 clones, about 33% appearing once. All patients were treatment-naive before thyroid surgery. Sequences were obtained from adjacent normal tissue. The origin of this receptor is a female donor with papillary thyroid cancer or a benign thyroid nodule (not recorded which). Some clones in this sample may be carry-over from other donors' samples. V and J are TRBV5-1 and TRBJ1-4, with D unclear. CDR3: CASSPGIYLKEKLFF. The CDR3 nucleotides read TGCGCCAGCAGCCCGGGGATCTACCTGAAAGAAAAACTGTTTTTT.